This T cell receptor beta chain was sequenced for a study of cytomegalovirus exposure and HLA in healthy donors. Broader study findings: Some TCR beta chains (more than 150 of them) were listed as cytomegalovirus-associated.

The CDR3 sequence is 13 residues long. V lost 2 bases to trimming and J lost 4 bases, with 6 bases between them. The germline V gene has CDR1 SNHLY and CDR2 FYNNEI. On this clone itself: As yet, its antigen is unknown.

60 Vbeta and 13 Jbeta primers were used in PCR. This table comes from immunoSEQ multiplex PCR, and its TCRdb copy is limited to in-frame clones, with some not included. Reported are around 53,000 clones; the ten largest clones contain roughly an eighth. Although they were nominally healthy when sampled, donors likely had unrecorded immune exposures. The TCR was taken from a man aged 18 to 29 in good health and CMV-seropositive. The sequencing input was PBMCs. The genes are TRBV2 and TRBJ2-1; D ambiguous. The CDR3 sequence: CASSELAYNEQFF. The CDR3 DNA reads as TGTGCCAGCAGTGAACTGGCTTACAATGAGCAGTTCTTC.